This TCR beta chain was obtained from a study of T cell repertoires in aging, cancer and after chemotherapy. General study points: Immunological memory after chemotherapy cannot be judged from the repertoire data.

Rearranged V-D-J TRB sequences were amplified with a mixed TRB-A/B primer pool. TCRdb redid the calling of the multiplex PCR reads with MiXCR, one entry per CDR3 protein. The sample shows about 9,200 distinct CDR3 sequences, around a third of them seen only once. With respect to this clonotype: What it binds is not known.

V was cut by 0 bases and J by 8 bases, with 19 bases left in between. The germline CDR1 and CDR2 sequences are MNHEY and SVGEGT. CDR3 length: 16 residues. The template was genomic DNA from peripheral blood, not RNA. The clonotype originates from a human donor in good health. The sample taken for sequencing was blood. The chain has TRBV6-2 or TRBV6-3 and TRBJ1-2, with D tentatively TRBD1 (6 bases). The CDR3: CASSYSMGARGYGYTF. The CDR3 nucleotides are TGTGCCAGCAGTTACTCAATGGGGGCGCGGGGATACGGCTACACCTTC.